This T cell receptor beta chain is drawn from a study of Graves' ophthalmopathy and Graves' hyperthyroidism. Study summary: Absence of ophthalmopathy within 18 months of follow-up defined stable hyperthyroidism.

The authors amplified TCR beta CDR3 regions from RNA transcripts. Following a first-round RT-PCR that used HTBI primers, a second-round multiplex PCR was carried out. TCRdb fed the multiplex PCR reads into MiXCR, producing one record per CDR3 protein. The data hold approximately 1.2 million distinct CDR3 sequences, with less than 45% observed a single time. Broader study findings: Discriminating ophthalmopathy from stable hyperthyroidism, a 13-signature model attained a sensitivity of about 88% and a specificity of approximately 81%.

The germline V gene encodes CDR1 SQVTM and CDR2 ANQGSEA. This CDR3 comprises 11 residues. V dropped 8 bases and J dropped 4 bases, with 9 bases sitting between them. With regard to this clonotype: Its specificity is not known.

Sequenced input: peripheral blood or thyroid tissue (not recorded which). This TCR was recovered from an adult man with Graves' hyperthyroidism. The rearrangement joins TRBV29-1 to TRBJ1-3; D remains unclear. CDR3 sequence reads: CSRTAGNTIYF. The CDR3 DNA follows: TGCAGCCGGACTGCCGGAAACACCATATATTTT.